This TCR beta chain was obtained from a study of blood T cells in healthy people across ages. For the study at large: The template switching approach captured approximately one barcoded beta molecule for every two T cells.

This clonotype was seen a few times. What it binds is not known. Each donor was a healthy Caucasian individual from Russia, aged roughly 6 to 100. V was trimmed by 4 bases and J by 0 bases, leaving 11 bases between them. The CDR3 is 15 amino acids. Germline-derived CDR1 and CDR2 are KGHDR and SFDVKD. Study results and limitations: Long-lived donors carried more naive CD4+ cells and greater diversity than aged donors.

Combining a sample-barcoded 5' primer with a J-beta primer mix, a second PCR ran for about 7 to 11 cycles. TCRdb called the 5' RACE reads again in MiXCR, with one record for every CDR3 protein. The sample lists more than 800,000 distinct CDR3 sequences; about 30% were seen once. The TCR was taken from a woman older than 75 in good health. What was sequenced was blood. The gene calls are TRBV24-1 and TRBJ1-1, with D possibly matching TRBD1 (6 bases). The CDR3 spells CATSESGDLNTEAFF. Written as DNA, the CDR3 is TGTGCCACCAGTGAGTCAGGGGACTTGAACACTGAAGCTTTCTTT.